This is a list of T cell receptor beta chains from one sample in a study of shared clonotypes between healthy human individuals. TCRdb's copy holds only in-frame clones and misses some; the assay was immunoSEQ multiplex PCR. The table includes about 1 million clones, approximately 76% detected once. The sample taken for sequencing was memory CD4+ T cells sorted from blood. These receptors were taken from a man younger than 35 in good health. Each CDR3 is given without its conserved first and last residue. Each record gives: J gene, V gene, D gene, CDR3 protein. The D gene is left open where the match is weak.

TRBJ1-5	TRBV9	-	ASSVDGVSNQPQH
TRBJ1-6	TRBV5-4	TRBD1	ASSSHPGTGNSPLH
TRBJ1-3	TRBV2	-	ASSGGSGKSGNTIY
TRBJ2-3	TRBV5-1	-	ASSSRVQDTQY
TRBJ2-2	TRBV6-5	-	ASSSGLGTGELF
TRBJ2-3	TRBV18	-	ASSPTDGITDTQY
TRBJ2-7	TRBV5-1	TRBD1	ASSLVRAPDRGKILREQY
TRBJ1-2	TRBV19	TRBD1	ASTSDRGQGGYT
TRBJ2-7	TRBV7-2	-	ASSLDTTPSYEQY
TRBJ1-2	TRBV5-6	TRBD1	ASSEHRGIYGYT
TRBJ2-6	TRBV4-1	-	ASSQVPGANVLT
TRBJ2-3	TRBV28	TRBD2	ASSSPAGGTDTQY
TRBJ2-2	TRBV15	TRBD2	ATSSLTGRARTGELF
TRBJ2-7	TRBV5-8	TRBD1	ASSGGTGASFREY
TRBJ1-3	TRBV10-3	-	AISESGRTGNTIY
TRBJ2-1	TRBV7-2	TRBD2	ASSPQAGGYNEQF
TRBJ2-3	TRBV2	TRBD1	ASSDGTGWFVSAGDTQY
TRBJ2-7	TRBV2	TRBD2	ASSDGTRGEQY
TRBJ1-5	TRBV19	TRBD1	ARDRTGDQPQH
TRBJ2-2	TRBV6-1	-	ASIQGTNTGELF
TRBJ2-3	TRBV10-3	TRBD2	AITGTNTDTQY
TRBJ1-1	TRBV6-4	-	ASSARLNTEAF